A single sample gave rise to the 32 T cell receptor beta chains below, sequenced in a study of cytomegalovirus exposure and HLA in healthy donors (dated by TCRdb to the late 2010s). The protocol used for the library was the immunoSEQ multiplex PCR assay. TCRdb took this table from immuneACCESS and kept in-frame rearrangements with V and J called. Such tables lack part of the clones; where checked against another copy, unresolved V genes explain under half of the gap, and the rest is unexplained. Counted in this sample were 50,000 to 70,000 clones; roughly 95% of them appeared once. 5.8% of the sample rests with the top ten. Sequencing input: PBMCs. The receptors originated from a woman between 18 and 30 years old in good health and CMV-seropositive.

The chain employs TRBV6-6 and TRBJ2-1; D is unresolved. The CDR3 is made up of 12 amino acids. Between the trimmed V and J ends, which lost 6 bases and 9 bases, there was a span of 12 bases. Germline V CDR1 and CDR2: MNHNY, SVGAGI (reference sequence). The CDR3: CASRRLLGEQFF. CDR3 DNA: TGTGCCAGCAGGCGCCTCCTCGGTGAGCAGTTCTTC.

This chain uses TRBV19 with TRBJ2-7; 8 bases align to TRBD1. CDR1 is LNHDA and CDR2 is SQIVND in the germline V gene (reference sequence). V was clipped by 6 bases and J by 4 bases; unmatched bases: 17. The CDR3 has 17 residues. Written as DNA, the CDR3 is TGTGCCAGTAGCGACGCCTGGGGACCCGGGACAGGATACGAGCAGTACTTC. This encodes CASSDAWGPGTGYEQYF.

The V call is TRBV25-1, the J call TRBJ2-7, with TRBD2 as a possible D gene (5 bases). V was pared by 5 bases and J by 0 bases, with 14 bases between. The CDR3 covers 15 residues. CDR1 MGHDK and CDR2 SYGVNS come from the germline V gene. CDR3 residues: CASSNLLGDSYEQYF. The CDR3 region has the DNA TGTGCCAGCAGTAACCTCCTCGGGGACTCCTACGAGCAGTACTTC.

V and J are TRBV4-3 and TRBJ1-3; tentative D call: TRBD1 (6 bases). Per germline, CDR1 LGHNA and CDR2 YSLEER. Trimming stripped 6 bases from V and 4 bases from J, with 13 bases between. CDR3 length: 14 residues. CDR3: CASSPTGFGNTIYF. The CDR3 DNA reads TGCGCCAGCAGTCCTACAGGGTTCGGAAACACCATATATTTT.

The V gene is TRBV19, the J gene TRBJ2-7; tentative D call: TRBD2 (6 bases). This CDR3 has 12 amino acids. The V gene's germline CDR1 is LNHDA and CDR2 SQIVND (reference sequence). V dropped 3 bases and J dropped 6 bases, with 9 bases sitting between them. As DNA, the CDR3 is TGTGCCAGTAGTATCGGGGGTGGCGAGCAGTACTTC. It is translated as CASSIGGGEQYF.

J is TRBJ2-1 and V is TRBV16; TRBD2 is a possible D gene (6 bases). V lost 1 base and J 5 bases, leaving 12 bases between the germline ends. Germline V gene lookup returns CDR1 KGHSY and CDR2 FQNENV. This CDR3 has 15 residues. The CDR3 coding sequence is TGTGCCAGCAGCCAATATATAACGGGGGACAATGAGCAGTTCTTC. Translation gives CASSQYITGDNEQFF. The full variable domain, with the rest looked up from reference TRBV16 and TRBJ2-1, is GEEVAQTPKHLVRGEGQKAKLYCAPIKGHSYVFWYQQVLKNEFKFLISFQNENVFDETGMPKERFSAKCLPNSPCSLEIQATKLEDSAVYFCASSQYITGDNEQFFGPGTRLTVL.

CDR3 in amino acids: CASKPSGGNEQFF. In DNA, the CDR3 is TGTGCCAGCAAGCCTAGCGGGGGCAATGAGCAGTTCTTC. The J gene is TRBJ2-1, the V gene TRBV2, with 10 bases matching TRBD2. V shed 7 bases and J 6 bases; nucleotides not matched to a gene: 3. Germline V CDR1 and CDR2: SNHLY, FYNNEI. The CDR3 has 13 amino acids.

CDR3: CASSLPGPSGANVLTF. CDR3 DNA sequence: TGTGCCAGCAGTTTACCCGGTCCCTCTGGGGCCAACGTCCTGACTTTC. This sequence joins TRBV27 and TRBJ2-6; D not certain. The CDR3 sequence is 16 residues long. Trimming pared 2 bases from V and 0 bases from J, leaving 8 bases between. The germline gives CDR1 MNHEY, CDR2 SMNVEV (reference sequence).

The chain couples TRBV5-1 to TRBJ2-3, with 9 positions matching TRBD2. The CDR3 totals 13 residues. Losses at the gene ends were 0 bases for V and 14 bases for J; bases not matched to a gene: 7. The germline V gene has CDR1 SGHRS and CDR2 YFSETQ. The CDR3 loop reads CASSLAERGAPYF. DNA of the CDR3: TGCGCCAGCAGCTTGGCCGAGCGGGGGGCGCCGTATTTT.

The genes are TRBV5-1 and TRBJ2-7, with a tentative D call TRBD2 (6 bases). The germline V gene encodes CDR1 SGHRS and CDR2 YFSETQ. V lost 6 bases to trimming and J lost 1 base, with 20 bases between them. This CDR3 has 16 residues. In nucleotides, the CDR3 is TGCGCCAGCACCGGAGGGAGACTCGAGAGGTCCTACGAGCAGTACTTC. This sequence encodes CASTGGRLERSYEQYF.

This chain links TRBV6-5 with TRBJ2-4; a possible D gene is TRBD1 (5 bases). The germline CDR1 and CDR2 sequences are MNHEY and SVGAGI. The CDR3 runs to 15 residues. Trimming removed 4 bases at V and 5 bases at J, with 15 bases between. In nucleotides, the CDR3 is TGTGCCAGCAGTTCCTTCCGGGCAGGGCAAAACATTCAGTACTTC. Translated, it gives CASSSFRAGQNIQYF.

This clone was counted only a few times. The J gene is TRBJ2-7, the V gene TRBV5-1; TRBD2 agrees at 11 bases. The V gene end was trimmed by 5 bases and the J gene end by 7 bases; junction bases not matched to a gene: 11. The germline gives CDR1 SGHRS, CDR2 YFSETQ. This CDR3 spans 15 amino acids. The CDR3 DNA follows: TGCGCCAGCAGTCAACAGTTGGGACTAGCGGAAGAGCAGTACTTC. This codes for CASSQQLGLAEEQYF. Full variable domain (remainder filled in from reference TRBV5-1 and TRBJ2-7): KAGVTQTPRYLIKTRGQQVTLSCSPISGHRSVSWYQQTPGQGLQFLFEYFSETQRNKGNFPGRFSGRQFSNSRSEMNVSTLELGDSALYLCASSQQLGLAEEQYFGPGTRLTVT.

The rearrangement links TRBV7-9 to TRBJ1-2; D perhaps matches TRBD1 (6 bases). Looked up from germline, CDR1 is SEHNR and CDR2 is FQNEAQ (reference sequence). This CDR3 contains 15 residues. The V gene lost 5 bases and the J gene lost 6 bases, with 19 bases spanning the gap. CDR3 in DNA: TGTGCCAGCAGCCCGCTGGTCAGGGGAATCCATGGCTACACCTTC. Its translation: CASSPLVRGIHGYTF.

This chain joins TRBV5-1 and TRBJ2-2, with TRBD1 matching over 7 bases. The V segment lost 4 bases and the J segment 2 bases; nucleotides outside the gene matches: 5. The germline gives CDR1 SGHRS, CDR2 YFSETQ. This CDR3 spans 15 amino acids. The chain's CDR3 is CASSPGQENTGELFF. CDR3 sequence (DNA): TGCGCCAGCAGCCCTGGACAGGAAAACACCGGGGAGCTGTTTTTT. The entire variable domain, with the rest obtained from reference TRBV5-1 and TRBJ2-2, is as follows: KAGVTQTPRYLIKTRGQQVTLSCSPISGHRSVSWYQQTPGQGLQFLFEYFSETQRNKGNFPGRFSGRQFSNSRSEMNVSTLELGDSALYLCASSPGQENTGELFFGEGSRLTVL.

The genes are TRBV27 and TRBJ2-7; 7 nucleotides align to TRBD2. This CDR3 is built from 13 residues. V shed 2 bases, J shed 6 bases, and the junction held 4 bases outside the gene matches. Germline lookup yields CDR1 MNHEY and CDR2 SMNVEV (reference sequence). For the CDR3, the DNA is TGTGCCAGCAGTTTAATTTCGGGAGGCGAGCAGTACTTC. It is translated as CASSLISGGEQYF.

This chain connects TRBV6-6 to TRBJ2-7; maybe TRBD2 (5 bases). Per the germline V gene, CDR1 is MNHNY and CDR2 is SVGAGI (reference sequence). The CDR3 length is 14 residues. V lost 4 bases to trimming and J lost 3 bases, with 13 bases between them. The CDR3 DNA is TGTGCCAGCAGTTCCGACGGAGACTACTACGAGCAGTACTTC. Residues: CASSSDGDYYEQYF.

The rearrangement joins TRBV27 to TRBJ1-4, with D possibly TRBD1 on 6 matching bases. CDR1 and CDR2 (germline): MNHEY, SMNVEV (reference sequence). V was trimmed by 6 bases and J by 2 bases, leaving 13 bases between them. The CDR3 sequence is 15 residues long. The CDR3 is CASRGQVGTNEKLFF. The CDR3 region has the DNA TGTGCCAGCAGGGGACAAGTCGGGACTAATGAAAAACTGTTTTTT.

Comments on this clone: At the DNA level, this CDR3 is encoded by other sequences in the same sample as well. CDR3 sequence reads: CASRSSGTGNTIYF. The CDR3 DNA reads as TGTGCCAGCAGGTCCTCCGGGACAGGAAACACCATATATTTT. The gene calls are TRBV25-1 and TRBJ1-3; D is possibly TRBD1 (6 bases). Germline V gives CDR1 MGHDK, CDR2 SYGVNS. The CDR3 sequence is 14 residues long. Deletions cut 6 bases from V and 4 bases from J, with 13 bases between.

The V gene is TRBV7-8, the J gene TRBJ2-3, with 9 bases identical to TRBD2. Unmatched junction bases numbered 3, after V lost 5 bases and J lost 3 bases. This CDR3 comprises 14 residues. CDR1 and CDR2 (germline): SGHVS, FQNEAQ. This chain's CDR3 is CASSQAGGTDTQYF. The DNA of the CDR3 is TGTGCCAGCAGCCAAGCGGGGGGTACAGATACGCAGTATTTT.

V is TRBV5-4 and J is TRBJ2-3, with a weak D call TRBD2 (6 bases). With 4 bases removed from V and 2 bases from J, the gap between germline ends came to 11 bases. Germline assignment: CDR1 SGHNT and CDR2 YYREEE (reference sequence). CDR3 length: 14 residues. For the CDR3, the DNA is TGTGCCAGCAGCCCAGGGACTTACACAGATACGCAGTATTTT. Translation gives CASSPGTYTDTQYF.

The chain has TRBV7-2 and TRBJ2-7, with 10 bases fitting TRBD1. V shed 5 bases, J shed 6 bases, and the junction held 4 bases outside the gene matches. Germline V gene sequence: CDR1 SGHTA, CDR2 FQGNSA. The CDR3 has 13 residues. CDR3 protein: CASSKDRGFEQYF. The CDR3 coding sequence is TGTGCCAGCAGCAAGGACAGGGGGTTCGAGCAGTACTTC.

This chain joins TRBV5-8 and TRBJ1-2; 8 positions agree with TRBD1. J lost 0 bases, V lost 4 bases, and 8 bases had no gene match. The length of the CDR3 is 16 residues. The germline gives CDR1 SGHTS, CDR2 YDEGEE. This CDR3 reads CASSAGRDRPNYGYTF. For the CDR3, the DNA is TGTGCCAGCAGCGCGGGCCGGGACAGGCCTAACTATGGCTACACCTTC.

V is TRBV28 and J is TRBJ1-6; possible D gene TRBD1, 6 bases. The germline CDR1 and CDR2 sequences are MDHEN and SYDVKM. The CDR3 is made up of 15 amino acids. The ends were cut back, 3 bases at V and 4 bases at J, with 10 bases in the middle. CDR3 amino acids: CASSLDSAYNSPLHF. In nucleotides, the CDR3 is TGTGCCAGCAGTTTGGACAGCGCATATAATTCACCCCTCCACTTT. Together with reference TRBV28 and TRBJ1-6, the CDR3 gives the full variable domain: DVKVTQSSRYLVKRTGEKVFLECVQDMDHENMFWYRQDPGLGLRLIYFSYDVKMKEKGDIPEGYSVSREKKERFSLILESASTNQTSMYLCASSLDSAYNSPLHFGNGTRLTVT.

The CDR3 loop is CASSLGLAGGWNTGELFF. The CDR3 DNA is TGTGCCAGCAGCTTAGGACTAGCGGGGGGCTGGAACACCGGGGAGCTGTTTTTT. The V and J genes are TRBV5-6 and TRBJ2-2, with 14 positions matching TRBD2. CDR1 and CDR2 from the germline V gene are SGHDT and YYEEEE. V trimming: 2 bases; J trimming: 1 base; junction bases outside the gene matches: 4. This CDR3 is 18 amino acids long.

The V and J genes are TRBV5-1 and TRBJ2-6, with a weak D call TRBD1 (6 bases). With 1 base removed from V and 2 bases from J, the gap between germline ends came to 13 bases. Germline V gene sequence: CDR1 SGHRS, CDR2 YFSETQ. CDR3 length: 17 residues. CDR3 residues: CASSLRAGVPGANVLTF. CDR3 nucleotide sequence: TGCGCCAGCAGCTTGCGCGCAGGGGTACCTGGGGCCAACGTCCTGACTTTC.

J is TRBJ2-2 and V is TRBV6-1; the D is unclear. The CDR3 totals 14 residues. The germline gives CDR1 MNHNS, CDR2 SASEGT. Trimming left V 1 base short and J 4 bases short, with 7 bases between. CDR3: CASSEGRSTGELFF. The CDR3 DNA follows: TGTGCCAGCAGTGAAGGGCGGTCCACCGGGGAGCTGTTTTTT.

The V gene is TRBV7-8, the J gene TRBJ2-5; the D is unclear. The V gene lost 5 bases and the J gene lost 5 bases, with 3 bases spanning the gap. In germline, CDR1 is SGHVS, CDR2 FQNEAQ. The CDR3 contains 10 residues. In DNA, the CDR3 is TGTGCCAGCAGCCGGGAGACCCAGTACTTC. This codes for CASSRETQYF.

The chain couples TRBV5-6 to TRBJ2-7; 8 nucleotides line up with TRBD1. This CDR3 is built from 14 residues. J gave up 4 bases and V 3 bases, and 6 bases lay outside the gene matches. From germline, CDR1 is SGHDT and CDR2 YYEEEE. This CDR3 is CASSSGQGGYEQYF. The DNA for the CDR3 is TGTGCCAGCAGCTCCGGACAGGGTGGGTACGAGCAGTACTTC.

CDR3 in amino acids: CASSQTGTQYF. In DNA form, the CDR3 reads TGCGCCAGCAGTCAGACAGGGACCCAGTACTTC. The chain uses TRBV23-1 and TRBJ2-7; a weak D match, TRBD1 (6 bases). The end of the DNA fits TRBJ2-5 better, so the J call may be wrong. TRBV23-1 qualifies as an ORF whose function is uncertain. The CDR3 covers 11 residues.

The V and J genes are TRBV6-1 and TRBJ1-1; D might be TRBD1 (6 bases). Germline CDR1 is MNHNS and CDR2 is SASEGT. This CDR3 is built from 13 residues. Trimming removed 5 bases from V and 0 bases from J, with 7 bases in between. This chain's CDR3 is CASSRTVNTEAFF. CDR3 bases: TGTGCCAGCAGTCGGACAGTGAACACTGAAGCTTTCTTT.

This chain uses TRBV5-1 with TRBJ1-1; the match to TRBD1 covers 10 bases. The CDR3 contains 13 residues. With V trimmed by 3 bases and J by 5 bases, 1 base remained unmatched. Germline V gene sequence: CDR1 SGHRS, CDR2 YFSETQ. The CDR3 here is CASSWTGGTEAFF. Here the CDR3 DNA reads TGCGCCAGCAGCTGGACAGGGGGGACTGAAGCTTTCTTT.

The gene calls are TRBV6-7 and TRBJ2-1, with D perhaps matching TRBD2 (5 bases). TRBV6-7 is filed as an ORF, its function uncertain. V gave up 6 bases and J gave up 5 bases, with 26 bases separating them. This CDR3 is built from 18 residues. The CDR3 DNA sequence: TGTGCCAGCAGGGTGTTAAGTGTTAATAGTACGAGGGACAATGAGCAGTTCTTC. Translated, it gives CASRVLSVNSTRDNEQFF.